Listed below are T cell receptor beta chains from one sample, sequenced in a study of T cells in Graves' hyperthyroidism and ophthalmopathy. TCRdb re-derived calls from the multiplex PCR reads in MiXCR, one entry per CDR3 protein. The table shows a few hundred thousand distinct CDR3 sequences, with around a sixth occurring only once. The source material was blood. These receptors all stem from a young woman with Graves' hyperthyroidism. Both conserved end residues are part of each CDR3. A D gene is named only where the DNA matches it firmly. A clone size is listed for some rows: how often the clone was seen (once, few, many), or a class if it is expanded.

clone size	D gene	J gene	V gene	CDR3 protein	CDR3 DNA
many	-	TRBJ1-1	TRBV7-8	CASSLIQGRAEAFF	TGTGCCAGCAGCTTGATCCAGGGACGAGCTGAAGCTTTCTTT
many	-	TRBJ2-2	TRBV5-1	CASSSNPWVNTGELFF	TGCGCCAGCAGCTCCAATCCCTGGGTGAACACCGGGGAGCTGTTTTTT
few	-	TRBJ1-4	TRBV20-1	CSAFPGPNEKLFF	TGCAGTGCTTTTCCGGGACCTAATGAAAAACTGTTTTTT
few	-	TRBJ2-3	TRBV5-1	CASSPNPQRLVSGTDTQYF	TGCGCCAGCAGCCCAAACCCGCAAAGACTAGTCTCAGGGACAGATACGCAGTATTTT
many	-	TRBJ2-7	TRBV27	CASSLRGVSYEQYF	TGTGCCAGCAGTTTACGCGGGGTCTCCTACGAGCAGTACTTC
many	-	TRBJ2-1	TRBV7-2	CASSLNRESYNEQFF	TGTGCCAGCAGCTTGAACCGGGAGTCTTACAATGAGCAGTTCTTC
-	TRBD2	TRBJ2-3	TRBV18	CASSPRAGGPTDTQYF	TGTGCCAGCTCACCAAGAGCGGGAGGGCCTACAGATACGCAGTATTTT
few	TRBD1	TRBJ2-3	TRBV7-9	CASRTGVSTDTQYF	TGTGCCAGCAGGACAGGGGTCTCCACAGATACGCAGTATTTT
many	-	TRBJ2-7	TRBV2	CASSSDSYEQYF	TGTGCCAGCAGTTCGGACAGCTACGAGCAGTACTTC
many	TRBD2	TRBJ2-5	TRBV27	CASSLWIPSGRAAETQYF	TGTGCCAGCAGTCTATGGATTCCTAGCGGGAGGGCCGCGGAGACCCAGTACTTC
many	-	TRBJ2-3	TRBV5-8	CASSQTRASTDTQYF	TGTGCCAGCAGCCAGACTCGTGCTAGCACAGATACGCAGTATTTT
-	-	TRBJ2-1	TRBV29-1	CGVGTSGGREQFF	TGCGGCGTTGGGACATCTGGAGGGCGTGAGCAGTTCTTC
many	-	TRBJ1-6	TRBV5-5	CASSPAAGANSPLHF	TGTGCCAGCAGCCCCGCCGCTGGAGCTAATTCACCCCTCCACTTT
many	-	TRBJ2-1	TRBV12-3/TRBV12-4	CASSPRGDGEQFF	TGTGCCAGCAGCCCTAGGGGGGACGGGGAGCAGTTCTTC
few	-	TRBJ2-1	TRBV6-1	CASSSGSGGRSNEQFF	TGTGCCAGCAGTAGCGGATCGGGTGGGAGGTCCAATGAGCAGTTCTTC
many	-	TRBJ2-7	TRBV6-1	CASGLGGLDGAYEQYF	TGTGCCAGCGGTTTAGGGGGTCTGGACGGAGCCTACGAGCAGTACTTC
many	TRBD1	TRBJ1-1	TRBV12-3/TRBV12-4	CASSLTQGEFSAFF	TGTGCCAGCAGTTTGACGCAGGGGGAGTTTTCAGCTTTCTTT
-	TRBD2	TRBJ2-7	TRBV5-8	CASSFGASGSYEQYF	TGTGCCAGCAGCTTCGGGGCTAGCGGCTCCTACGAGCAGTACTTC
many	-	TRBJ2-3	TRBV9	CASSVDQDPTDTQYF	TGTGCCAGCAGCGTAGATCAGGACCCCACAGATACGCAGTATTTT
-	TRBD1	TRBJ2-7	TRBV20-1	CSAEPGTGRGEQYF	TGCAGTGCTGAACCCGGGACAGGGAGGGGCGAGCAGTACTTC
many	-	TRBJ2-1	TRBV7-2	CASSPQTRGIEQFF	TGTGCCAGCAGCCCTCAGACTAGAGGGATTGAGCAGTTCTTC
-	-	TRBJ2-7	TRBV6-6	CASSYSRTGFGYEQYF	TGTGCCAGCAGTTACTCGAGAACAGGGTTTGGCTACGAGCAGTACTTC
many	-	TRBJ2-5	TRBV7-2	CASSRSGETQYF	TGTGCCAGCAGCAGGTCCGGGGAGACCCAGTACTTC
many	-	TRBJ2-5	TRBV2	CASGPQGQETQYF	TGTGCCAGCGGACCTCAGGGGCAAGAGACCCAGTACTTC
many	-	TRBJ2-3	TRBV12-3/TRBV12-4	CASTLTDTQYF	TGTGCCAGCACCCTCACAGATACGCAGTATTTT
-	TRBD2	TRBJ2-1	TRBV2	CASSGGEPGDEQFF	TGTGCCAGCTCGGGGGGAGAGCCTGGAGATGAGCAGTTCTTC
many	-	TRBJ1-1	TRBV7-9	CASSGPANRNTEAFF	TGTGCCAGCAGCGGACCGGCGAACAGGAACACTGAAGCTTTCTTT
few	-	TRBJ2-1	TRBV6-5	CASSFAAQGGNEQFF	TGTGCCAGCAGTTTCGCGGCACAGGGTGGGAATGAGCAGTTCTTC
few	TRBD2	TRBJ2-1	TRBV5-1	CASSSGTSGLYNEQFF	TGCGCCAGCAGCTCGGGGACTAGCGGCCTGTACAATGAGCAGTTCTTC